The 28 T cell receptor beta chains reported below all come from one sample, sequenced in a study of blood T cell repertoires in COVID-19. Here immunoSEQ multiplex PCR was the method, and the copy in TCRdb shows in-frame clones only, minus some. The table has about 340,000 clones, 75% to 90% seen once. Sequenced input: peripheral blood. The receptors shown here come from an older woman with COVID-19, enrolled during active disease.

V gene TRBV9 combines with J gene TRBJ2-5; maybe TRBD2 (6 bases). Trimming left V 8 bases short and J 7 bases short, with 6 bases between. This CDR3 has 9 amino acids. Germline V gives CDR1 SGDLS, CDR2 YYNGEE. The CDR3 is CARGGTQYF. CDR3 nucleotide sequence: TGTGCCAGGGGGGGGACCCAGTACTTC.

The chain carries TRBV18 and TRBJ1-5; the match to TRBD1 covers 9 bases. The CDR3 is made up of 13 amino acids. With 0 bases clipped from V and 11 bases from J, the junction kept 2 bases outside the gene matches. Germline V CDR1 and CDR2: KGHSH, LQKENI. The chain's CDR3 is CASSPPDRGSQHF. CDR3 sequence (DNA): TGTGCCAGCTCACCACCGGACAGGGGATCCCAGCATTTT. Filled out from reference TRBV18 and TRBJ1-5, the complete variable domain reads NAGVMQNPRHLVRRRGQEARLRCSPMKGHSHVYWYRQLPEEGLKFMVYLQKENIIDESGMPKERFSAEFPKEGPSILRIQQVVRGDSAAYFCASSPPDRGSQHFGDGTRLSIL.

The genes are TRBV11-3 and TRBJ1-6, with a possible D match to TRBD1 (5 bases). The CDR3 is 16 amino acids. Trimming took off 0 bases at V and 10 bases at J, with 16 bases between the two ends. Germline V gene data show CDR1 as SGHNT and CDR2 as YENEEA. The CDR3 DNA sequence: TGTGCCAGCAGCTTAGATCAGGGCGAGGTGGAGTCACCCCTCCACTTT. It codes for CASSLDQGEVESPLHF.

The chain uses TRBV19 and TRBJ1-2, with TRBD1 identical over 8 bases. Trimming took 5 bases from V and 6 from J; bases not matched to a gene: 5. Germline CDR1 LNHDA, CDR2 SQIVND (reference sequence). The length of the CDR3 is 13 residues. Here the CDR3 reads CASSGTGDNGYTF. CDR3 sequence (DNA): TGTGCCAGTAGTGGGACAGGAGATAATGGCTACACCTTC. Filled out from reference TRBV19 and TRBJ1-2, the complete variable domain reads DGGITQSPKYLFRKEGQNVTLSCEQNLNHDAMYWYRQDPGQGLRLIYYSQIVNDFQKGDIAEGYSVSREKKESFPLTVTSAQKNPTAFYLCASSGTGDNGYTFGSGTRLTVV.

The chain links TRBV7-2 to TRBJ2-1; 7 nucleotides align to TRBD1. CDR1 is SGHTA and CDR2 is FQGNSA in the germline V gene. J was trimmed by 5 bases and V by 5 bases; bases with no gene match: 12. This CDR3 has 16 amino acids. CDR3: CASSPQGRLGDNEQFF. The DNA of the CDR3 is TGTGCCAGCAGCCCACAGGGGCGCCTAGGTGACAATGAGCAGTTCTTC.

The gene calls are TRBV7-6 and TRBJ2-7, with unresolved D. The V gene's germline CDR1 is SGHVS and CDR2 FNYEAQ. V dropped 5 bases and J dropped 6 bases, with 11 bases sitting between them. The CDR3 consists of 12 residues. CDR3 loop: CASSQIVGEQYF. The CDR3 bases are TGTGCCAGCAGCCAGATTGTTGGCGAGCAGTACTTC.

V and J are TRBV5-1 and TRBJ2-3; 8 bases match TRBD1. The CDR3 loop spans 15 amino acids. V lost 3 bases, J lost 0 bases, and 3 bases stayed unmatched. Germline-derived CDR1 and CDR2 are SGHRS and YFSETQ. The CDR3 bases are TGCGCCAGCAGCTGGACAGGGATTAGCACAGATACGCAGTATTTT. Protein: CASSWTGISTDTQYF.

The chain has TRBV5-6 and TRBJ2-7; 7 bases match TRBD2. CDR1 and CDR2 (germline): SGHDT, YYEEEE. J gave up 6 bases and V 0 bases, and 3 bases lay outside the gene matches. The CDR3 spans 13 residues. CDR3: CASSLDGGSEQYF. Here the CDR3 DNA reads TGTGCCAGCAGCTTGGACGGCGGGAGCGAGCAGTACTTC.

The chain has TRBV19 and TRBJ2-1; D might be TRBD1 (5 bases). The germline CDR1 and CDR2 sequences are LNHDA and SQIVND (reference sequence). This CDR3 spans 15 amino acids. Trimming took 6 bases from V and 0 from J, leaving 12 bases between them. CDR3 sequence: CASSLGVPSYNEQFF. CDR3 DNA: TGTGCCAGTAGCCTAGGGGTGCCCTCCTACAATGAGCAGTTCTTC.

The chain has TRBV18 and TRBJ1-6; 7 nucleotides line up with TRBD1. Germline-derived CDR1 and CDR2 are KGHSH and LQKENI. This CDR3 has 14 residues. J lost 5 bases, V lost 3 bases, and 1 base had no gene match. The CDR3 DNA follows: TGTGCCAGCTCACCGACAGGGAATAATTCACCCCTCCACTTT. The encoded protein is CASSPTGNNSPLHF.

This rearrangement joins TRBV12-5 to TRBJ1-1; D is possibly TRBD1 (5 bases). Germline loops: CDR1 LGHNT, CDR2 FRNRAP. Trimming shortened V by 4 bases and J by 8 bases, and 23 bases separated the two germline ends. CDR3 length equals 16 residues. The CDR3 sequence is CASGSGRQTRGEEAFF. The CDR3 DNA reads TGTGCTAGTGGTTCCGGCCGACAGACCCGGGGGGAGGAAGCTTTCTTT.

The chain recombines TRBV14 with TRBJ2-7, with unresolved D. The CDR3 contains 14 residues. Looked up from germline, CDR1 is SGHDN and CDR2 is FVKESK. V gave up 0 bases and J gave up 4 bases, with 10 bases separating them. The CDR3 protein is CASSQDSGFYEQYF. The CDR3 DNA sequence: TGTGCCAGCAGCCAAGATTCAGGATTTTACGAGCAGTACTTC.

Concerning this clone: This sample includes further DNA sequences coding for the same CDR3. The CDR3 DNA reads as TGTGCCAGCAGCGCTACAGGGGGTGGCAATCAGCCCCAGCATTTT. It specifies CASSATGGGNQPQHF. This sequence joins TRBV9 and TRBJ1-5; 8 bases are shared with TRBD1. CDR3 length equals 15 residues. CDR1 is SGDLS, CDR2 YYNGEE, per germline. V was pared by 3 bases and J by 2 bases, with 4 bases of the junction left unmatched. Complete variable domain (other parts from reference TRBV9 and TRBJ1-5): DSGVTQTPKHLITATGQRVTLRCSPRSGDLSVYWYQQSLDQGLQFLIQYYNGEERAKGNILERFSAQQFPDLHSELNLSSLELGDSALYFCASSATGGGNQPQHFGDGTRLSIL.

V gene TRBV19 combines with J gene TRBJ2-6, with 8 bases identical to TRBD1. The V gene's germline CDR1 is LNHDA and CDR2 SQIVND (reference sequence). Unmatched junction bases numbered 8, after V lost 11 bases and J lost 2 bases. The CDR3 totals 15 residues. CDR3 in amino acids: CAVNQGAAGANVLTF. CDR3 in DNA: TGTGCCGTTAACCAGGGGGCAGCTGGGGCCAACGTCCTGACTTTC.

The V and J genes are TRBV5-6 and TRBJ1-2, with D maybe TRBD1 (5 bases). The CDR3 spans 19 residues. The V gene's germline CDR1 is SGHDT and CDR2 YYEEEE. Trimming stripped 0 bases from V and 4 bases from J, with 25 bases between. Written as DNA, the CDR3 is TGTGCCAGCAGCTTGGGAGGAGTTGAGCCAGGGCACCCGTTCTATGGCTACACCTTC. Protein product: CASSLGGVEPGHPFYGYTF.

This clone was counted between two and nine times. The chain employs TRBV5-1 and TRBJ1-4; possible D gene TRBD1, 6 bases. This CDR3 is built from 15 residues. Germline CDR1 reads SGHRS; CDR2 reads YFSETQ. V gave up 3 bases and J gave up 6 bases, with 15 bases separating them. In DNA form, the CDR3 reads TGCGCCAGCAGCTCGACGACAGGCCCCGATGAAAAACTGTTTTTT. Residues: CASSSTTGPDEKLFF.

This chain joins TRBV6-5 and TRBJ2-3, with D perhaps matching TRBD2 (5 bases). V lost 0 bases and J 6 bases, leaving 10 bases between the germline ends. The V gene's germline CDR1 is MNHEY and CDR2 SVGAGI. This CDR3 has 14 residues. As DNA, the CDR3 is TGTGCCAGCAGTTACTCAGGACTGCACGATACGCAGTATTTT. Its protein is CASSYSGLHDTQYF.

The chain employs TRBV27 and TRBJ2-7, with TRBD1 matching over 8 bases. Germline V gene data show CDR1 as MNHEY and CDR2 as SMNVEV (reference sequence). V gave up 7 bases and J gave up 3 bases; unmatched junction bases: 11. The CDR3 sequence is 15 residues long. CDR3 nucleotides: TGTGCCAGCAATCCCGGCAGGGGGCTCTTCTACGAGCAGTACTTC. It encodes CASNPGRGLFYEQYF.

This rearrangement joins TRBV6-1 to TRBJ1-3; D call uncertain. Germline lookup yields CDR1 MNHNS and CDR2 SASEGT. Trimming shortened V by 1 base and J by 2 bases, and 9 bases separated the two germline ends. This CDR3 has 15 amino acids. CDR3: CASSEVMAAGNTIYF. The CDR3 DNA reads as TGTGCCAGCAGTGAAGTAATGGCTGCTGGAAACACCATATATTTT.

The CDR3 protein is CASSPYKISSLYNNSPLHF. The CDR3 coding sequence is TGCGCCAGCAGCCCCTACAAGATTAGTAGCCTCTACAATAATTCACCCCTCCACTTT. The chain links TRBV5-1 to TRBJ1-6; D ambiguous. The CDR3 sequence is 19 residues long. The germline V and J ends were trimmed by 4 bases and 5 bases, with 25 bases remaining between them. Germline lookup yields CDR1 SGHRS and CDR2 YFSETQ.

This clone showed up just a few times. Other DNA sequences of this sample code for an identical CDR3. CDR3 sequence reads: CASSRDSNYGYTF. In nucleotides, the CDR3 is TGTGCCAGTAGTCGGGATTCCAACTATGGCTACACCTTC. The rearrangement joins TRBV19 to TRBJ1-2; unclear D gene. Trimming stripped 5 bases from V and 2 bases from J, with 9 bases between. The CDR3 is 13 amino acids. Per germline, CDR1 LNHDA and CDR2 SQIVND (reference sequence). Full variable domain (rest looked up from reference TRBV19 and TRBJ1-2): DGGITQSPKYLFRKEGQNVTLSCEQNLNHDAMYWYRQDPGQGLRLIYYSQIVNDFQKGDIAEGYSVSREKKESFPLTVTSAQKNPTAFYLCASSRDSNYGYTFGSGTRLTVV.

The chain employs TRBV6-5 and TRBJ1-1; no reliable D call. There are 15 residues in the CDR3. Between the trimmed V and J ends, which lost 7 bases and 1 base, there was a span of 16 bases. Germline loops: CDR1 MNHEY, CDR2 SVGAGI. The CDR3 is CASIASRSPNTEAFF. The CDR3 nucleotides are TGTGCCAGCATTGCGAGCCGATCACCGAACACTGAAGCTTTCTTT.

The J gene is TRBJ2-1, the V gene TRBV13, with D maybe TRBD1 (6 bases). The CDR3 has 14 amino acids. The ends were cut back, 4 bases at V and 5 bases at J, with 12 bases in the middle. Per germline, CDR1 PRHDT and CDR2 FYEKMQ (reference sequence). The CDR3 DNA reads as TGTGCCAGCAGCTCTTGGACAGCGAACAATGAGCAGTTCTTC. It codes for CASSSWTANNEQFF.

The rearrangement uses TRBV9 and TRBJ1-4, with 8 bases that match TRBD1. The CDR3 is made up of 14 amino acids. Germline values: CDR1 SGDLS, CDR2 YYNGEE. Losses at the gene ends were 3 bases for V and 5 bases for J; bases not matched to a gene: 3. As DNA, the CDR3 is TGTGCCAGCAGCGAAACAGGGGGGAATGAAAAACTGTTTTTT. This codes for CASSETGGNEKLFF. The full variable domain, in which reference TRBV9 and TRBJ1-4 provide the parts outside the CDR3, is DSGVTQTPKHLITATGQRVTLRCSPRSGDLSVYWYQQSLDQGLQFLIQYYNGEERAKGNILERFSAQQFPDLHSELNLSSLELGDSALYFCASSETGGNEKLFFGSGTQLSVL.

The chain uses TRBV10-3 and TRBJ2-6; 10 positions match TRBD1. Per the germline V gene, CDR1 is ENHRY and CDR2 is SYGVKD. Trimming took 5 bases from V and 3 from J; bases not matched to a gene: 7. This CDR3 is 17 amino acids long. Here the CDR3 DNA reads TGTGCCATCAGTATGACAGGGGGCGAATATGGGGCCAACGTCCTGACTTTC. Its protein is CAISMTGGEYGANVLTF.

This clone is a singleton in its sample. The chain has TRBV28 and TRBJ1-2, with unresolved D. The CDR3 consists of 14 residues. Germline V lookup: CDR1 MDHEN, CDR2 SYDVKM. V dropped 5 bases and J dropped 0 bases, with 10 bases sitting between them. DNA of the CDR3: TGTGCCAGCAGTCCAGGATCCGCTAACTATGGCTACACCTTC. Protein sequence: CASSPGSANYGYTF.

CDR3 sequence: CASSPRGTEETQYF. The CDR3 DNA is TGTGCCAGCAGCCCCAGGGGTACGGAGGAGACCCAGTACTTC. The chain links TRBV7-3 to TRBJ2-5; D perhaps matches TRBD1 (6 bases). This CDR3 contains 14 residues. Trimming left V 5 bases short and J 5 bases short, with 15 bases between. The germline gives CDR1 SGHTA, CDR2 FQGTGA.

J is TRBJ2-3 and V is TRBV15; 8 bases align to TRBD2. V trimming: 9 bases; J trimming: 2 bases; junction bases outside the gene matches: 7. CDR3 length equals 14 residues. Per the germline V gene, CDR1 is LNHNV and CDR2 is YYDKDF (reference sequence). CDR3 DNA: TGTGCCACGCGACCGGGGGGGCACACAGATACGCAGTATTTT. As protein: CATRPGGHTDTQYF. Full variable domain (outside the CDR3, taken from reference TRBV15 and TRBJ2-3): DAMVIQNPRYQVTQFGKPVTLSCSQTLNHNVMYWYQQKSSQAPKLLFHYYDKDFNNEADTPDNFQSRRPNTSFCFLDIRSPGLGDTAMYLCATRPGGHTDTQYFGPGTRLTVL.